Listed below are T cell receptor beta chains from one sample, sequenced in a study of shared clonotypes between healthy human individuals. TCRdb's table, derived via immunoSEQ multiplex PCR, lists solely in-frame clones and lacks some. The table includes 2.3 million or so clones, 85% to 95% detected once. Sequencing was performed on naive CD4+ T cells from PBMCs. The source is a man aged 18 to 30 in good health. Some clones in this sample may be carry-over from other donors' samples. Each CDR3 is given with its conserved first and last residue. A D gene is named only where the DNA matches it firmly. A clone size is listed for some rows: how often the clone was seen (once, few, many), or a class if it is expanded.

d_gene	v_gene	j_gene	abundance	CDR3aa	CDR3nt
.	TRBV5-4	TRBJ1-2	.	CASSAAIREAYGYTF	TGTGCCAGCAGCGCTGCGATCAGGGAGGCCTATGGCTACACCTTC
.	TRBV30	TRBJ1-1	.	CAWNRAMNTEAFF	TGTGCCTGGAACAGGGCCATGAACACTGAAGCTTTCTTT
TRBD2	TRBV4-1	TRBJ2-1	.	CASSRLAGGSYNEQFF	TGCGCCAGCAGTCGCCTAGCGGGCGGCTCCTACAATGAGCAGTTCTTC
.	TRBV2	TRBJ2-5	.	CASAGLETQYF	TGTGCCAGCGCGGGGTTAGAGACCCAGTACTTC
.	TRBV12-5	TRBJ2-2	.	CASGRDTGELFF	TGTGCTAGTGGGAGGGACACCGGGGAGCTGTTTTTT
TRBD2	TRBV28	TRBJ2-3	.	CASSFSGREGTDTQYF	TGTGCCAGCAGTTTTAGCGGGAGGGAGGGTACAGATACGCAGTATTTT
.	TRBV11-2	TRBJ1-1	.	CASSLNLLGTEAFF	TGTGCCAGCAGCTTGAATTTACTAGGCACTGAAGCTTTCTTT
TRBD2	TRBV7-3	TRBJ2-7	.	CASSLRRENYEQYF	TGTGCCAGCAGCTTGAGGCGGGAGAACTACGAGCAGTACTTC
TRBD1	TRBV9	TRBJ2-7	.	CASSVGQGAYEQYF	TGTGCCAGCAGCGTAGGACAGGGGGCTTACGAGCAGTACTTC
.	TRBV18	TRBJ1-5	.	CASSPRADGGNQPQHF	TGTGCCAGCTCACCTCGCGCCGATGGGGGCAATCAGCCCCAGCATTTT
.	TRBV11-3	TRBJ2-7	.	CASSLGGVGSYEQYF	TGTGCCAGCAGCTTAGGGGGCGTCGGCTCCTACGAGCAGTACTTC
TRBD2	TRBV5-4	TRBJ2-2	.	CASSRGTSGIGPGELFF	TGTGCCAGCAGCCGGGGGACTAGCGGGATCGGGCCCGGGGAGCTGTTTTTT
.	TRBV14	TRBJ2-5	.	CASSQLGETQYF	TGTGCCAGCAGCCAGCTTGGGGAGACCCAGTACTTC
.	TRBV7-2	TRBJ2-3	.	CASSPSRVDTQYF	TGTGCCAGCAGCCCCTCCCGAGTAGATACGCAGTATTTT
TRBD1	TRBV18	TRBJ2-5	.	CASSPVLSGTGQETQYF	TGTGCCAGCTCACCAGTACTTTCGGGGACAGGGCAAGAGACCCAGTACTTC
.	TRBV7-2	TRBJ2-7	once	CASSPRRAYEQYF	TGTGCCAGCAGCCCTCGGCGTGCCTACGAGCAGTACTTC
.	TRBV5-4	TRBJ2-3	.	CASSLATASTDTQYF	TGTGCCAGCAGCTTGGCGACAGCTAGCACAGATACGCAGTATTTT
.	TRBV5-6	TRBJ2-7	.	CASSPYDSHEQYF	TGTGCCAGCAGCCCGTACGACAGCCACGAGCAGTACTTC
TRBD2	TRBV5-1	TRBJ2-5	.	CASSRTSGTQETQYF	TGCGCCAGCAGCCGGACTAGCGGGACTCAAGAGACCCAGTACTTC
.	TRBV4-2	TRBJ2-7	.	CASSQVGRGKGHYEQYF	TGTGCCAGCAGCCAAGTGGGTCGCGGGAAGGGGCACTACGAGCAGTACTTC
.	TRBV2	TRBJ2-3	.	CASSVGPVSQYF	TGTGCCAGCAGTGTTGGGCCTGTGTCGCAGTATTTT
.	TRBV11-2	TRBJ1-2	.	CASSWTGDGSYGYTF	TGTGCCAGCAGCTGGACTGGGGACGGCTCCTATGGCTACACCTTC
.	TRBV18	TRBJ2-3	.	CASSPPGPDTQYF	TGTGCCAGCTCACCACCGGGCCCAGATACGCAGTATTTT
.	TRBV30	TRBJ1-3	once	CAWSVSVNQGSGNTIYF	TGTGCCTGGAGTGTTTCAGTCAATCAGGGATCTGGAAACACCATATATTTT
.	TRBV5-1	TRBJ2-3	.	CASSLEATTDTQYF	TGCGCCAGCAGCTTGGAGGCCACCACAGATACGCAGTATTTT
.	TRBV7-2	TRBJ2-2	.	CASSLVDTTGELFF	TGTGCCAGCAGCTTAGTTGACACCACCGGGGAGCTGTTTTTT
.	TRBV30	TRBJ1-2	.	CAWSVPPGPTTGYTF	TGTGCCTGGAGTGTTCCACCGGGCCCCACGACGGGCTACACCTTC
.	TRBV18	TRBJ1-2	.	CASSQNRDLGTPNYGYTF	TGTGCCAGCTCTCAAAACCGGGACCTAGGAACTCCAAACTATGGCTACACCTTC
.	TRBV7-2	TRBJ1-5	.	CASSPDNQPQHF	TGTGCCAGCAGCCCAGACAATCAGCCCCAGCATTTT
TRBD2	TRBV30	TRBJ2-7	.	CAWSVRPQREGDEQYF	TGTGCCTGGAGTGTGCGACCCCAGCGGGAGGGCGACGAGCAGTACTTC
.	TRBV7-3	TRBJ2-7	.	CASSLLGGNSYEQYF	TGTGCCAGCAGCTTACTGGGGGGAAACTCCTACGAGCAGTACTTC
.	TRBV28	TRBJ1-6	.	CASQQIGISPLHF	TGTGCCAGCCAGCAAATTGGGATTTCACCCCTCCACTTT